This T cell receptor (beta chain) emerged from a study of blood T cell repertoires in COVID-19. J lost 7 bases, V lost 3 bases, and 7 bases had no gene match. CDR3 size: 15 residues. Germline V gene sequence: CDR1 MDHEN, CDR2 SYDVKM. Only in-frame clones appear in the TCRdb table, and some are missing; sequencing was by immunoSEQ multiplex PCR. The table shows around 88,000 clones, with 85% to 95% occurring only once. The sequence was obtained from a man aged 55 to 70 with acute or convalescent COVID-19. The sequencing sample was made of peripheral blood. The rearrangement uses TRBV28 and TRBJ2-2; 8 bases fit TRBD1. In nucleotides, the CDR3 is TGTGCCAGCAGTTTGGAGCAGGGGGCTCGCGGGGAGCTGTTTTTT. Translating gives CASSLEQGARGELFF.